This is a list of T cell receptor beta chains from one sample in a study of T cell changes during pregnancy in multiple sclerosis. Profiling relied on immunoSEQ multiplex PCR, and the TCRdb table lists in-frame clones only, not all of them. The sample records tens of thousands of clones, 80% to 95% being singletons. Sequenced here: peripheral blood, sampled after pregnancy. The source of these receptors is a female donor with multiple sclerosis, enrolled in a pregnancy study. Both conserved end residues are part of each CDR3. The D gene is left open where the match is weak.

d_call,v_call,j_call,cdr3_nt,cdr3_aa
.,TRBV11-3,TRBJ2-1,TGTGCCAGCAGCCTGACAGGAAACTCCTACAATGAGCAGTTCTTC,CASSLTGNSYNEQFF
TRBD1,TRBV11-3,TRBJ2-7,TGTGCCAGCAGCTTTGGTCCGGGACAGGGCTACGAGCAGTACTTC,CASSFGPGQGYEQYF
.,TRBV4-2,TRBJ2-1,TGTGCCAGCAGCCTTACATCGGGTCTCGACTACAATGAGCAGTTCTTC,CASSLTSGLDYNEQFF
TRBD1,TRBV7-2,TRBJ2-7,TGTGCCAGCAGCCTCGGGACAGGGGGCGCGATGCAGTACTTC,CASSLGTGGAMQYF
.,TRBV18,TRBJ2-2,TGTGCCAGCTCACCTAGATCCGGGGTCACGAACACCGGGGAGCTGTTTTTT,CASSPRSGVTNTGELFF
TRBD1,TRBV25-1,TRBJ1-2,TGTGCCAGCAGTGAAGGACAGGGGAGGAACTATGGCTACACCTTC,CASSEGQGRNYGYTF
.,TRBV5-4,TRBJ1-2,TGTGCCAGCAGTCAATCGGGGGGGCCCGAAGGCTACACCTTC,CASSQSGGPEGYTF
TRBD2,TRBV2,TRBJ2-1,TGTGCCAGCAGTGAAGCGGGGGGGGCCTACAATGAGCAGTTCTTC,CASSEAGGAYNEQFF
.,TRBV11-2,TRBJ2-3,TGTGCCAGCAGTTTAGCCGGGGGAAGGACAGATACGCAGTATTTT,CASSLAGGRTDTQYF
.,TRBV7-6,TRBJ2-7,TGTGCCAGCAGCTCCCTGGCGGGTTCCTACGAGCAGTACTTC,CASSSLAGSYEQYF
TRBD1,TRBV7-2,TRBJ2-5,TGTGCCAGCAGCCGGACAGGGATAAAGGAGACCCAGTACTTC,CASSRTGIKETQYF
TRBD1,TRBV27,TRBJ1-5,TGTGCCAGCAGTTCAGGACAGGGGGAGGGTCCCCAGCATTTT,CASSSGQGEGPQHF
TRBD2,TRBV4-1,TRBJ2-3,TGCGCCAGCAGCCCCCTAGCGGGGGGGGATACGCAGTATTTT,CASSPLAGGDTQYF